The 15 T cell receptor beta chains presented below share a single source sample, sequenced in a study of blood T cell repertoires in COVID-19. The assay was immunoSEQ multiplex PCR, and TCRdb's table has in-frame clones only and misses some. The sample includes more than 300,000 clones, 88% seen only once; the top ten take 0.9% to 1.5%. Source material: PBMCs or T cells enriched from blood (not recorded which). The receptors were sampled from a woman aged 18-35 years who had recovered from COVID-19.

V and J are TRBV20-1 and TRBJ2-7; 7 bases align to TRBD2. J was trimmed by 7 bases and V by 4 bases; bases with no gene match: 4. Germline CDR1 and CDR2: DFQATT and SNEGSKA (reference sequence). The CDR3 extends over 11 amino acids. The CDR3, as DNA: TGCAGTGCTATCGTTAGCGGGGAGCAGTACTTC. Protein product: CSAIVSGEQYF.

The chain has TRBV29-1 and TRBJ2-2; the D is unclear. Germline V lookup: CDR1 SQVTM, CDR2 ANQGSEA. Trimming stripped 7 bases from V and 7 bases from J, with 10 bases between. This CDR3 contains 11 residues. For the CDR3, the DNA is TGCAGCGCCTTCATCGGCGGGGAGCTGTTTTTT. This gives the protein CSAFIGGELFF.

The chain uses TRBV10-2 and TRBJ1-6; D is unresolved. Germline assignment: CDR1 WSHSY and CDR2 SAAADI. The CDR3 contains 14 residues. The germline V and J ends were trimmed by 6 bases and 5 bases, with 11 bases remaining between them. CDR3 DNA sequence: TGCGCCAGCAGCAACACACCCGATAATTCACCCCTCCACTTT. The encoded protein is CASSNTPDNSPLHF.

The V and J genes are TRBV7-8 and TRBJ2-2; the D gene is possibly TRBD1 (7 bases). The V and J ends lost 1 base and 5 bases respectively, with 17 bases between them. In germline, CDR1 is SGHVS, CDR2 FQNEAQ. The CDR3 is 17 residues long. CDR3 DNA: TGTGCCAGCAGCTTAGAGGCTCTGACAGGGAGGACCGGGGAGCTGTTTTTT. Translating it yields CASSLEALTGRTGELFF.

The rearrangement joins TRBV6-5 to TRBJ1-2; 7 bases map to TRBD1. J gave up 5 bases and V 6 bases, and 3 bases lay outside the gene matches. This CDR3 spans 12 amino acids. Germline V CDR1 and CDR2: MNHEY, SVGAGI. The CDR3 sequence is CASSQGDYGYTF. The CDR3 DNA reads TGTGCCAGCAGCCAGGGGGATTATGGCTACACCTTC.

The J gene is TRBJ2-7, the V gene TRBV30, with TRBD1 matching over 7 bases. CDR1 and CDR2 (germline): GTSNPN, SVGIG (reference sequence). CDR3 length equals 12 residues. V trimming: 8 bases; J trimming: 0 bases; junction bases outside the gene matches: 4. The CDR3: CAGRTGSYEQYF. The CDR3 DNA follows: TGTGCCGGTCGGACAGGCTCCTACGAGCAGTACTTC.

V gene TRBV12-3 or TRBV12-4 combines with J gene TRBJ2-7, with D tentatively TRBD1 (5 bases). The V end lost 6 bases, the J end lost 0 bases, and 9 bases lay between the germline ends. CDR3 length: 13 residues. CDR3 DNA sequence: TGTGCCAGCAGGCGACAGAGCTCCTACGAGCAGTACTTC. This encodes CASRRQSSYEQYF.

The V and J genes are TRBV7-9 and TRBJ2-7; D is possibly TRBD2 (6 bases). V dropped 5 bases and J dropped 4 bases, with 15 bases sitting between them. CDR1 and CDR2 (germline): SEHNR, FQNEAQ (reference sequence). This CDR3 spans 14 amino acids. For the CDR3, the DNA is TGTGCCAGCAGCCCACCGTTGGAGGGTTACGAGCAGTACTTC. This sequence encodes CASSPPLEGYEQYF.

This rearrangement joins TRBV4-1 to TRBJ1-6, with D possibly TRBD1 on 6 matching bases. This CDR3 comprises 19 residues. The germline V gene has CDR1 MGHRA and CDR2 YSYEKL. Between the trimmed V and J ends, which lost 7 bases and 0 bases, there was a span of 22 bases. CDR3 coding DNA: TGCGCCAGCACCAAAAGATACGGAGACAGGAGCTCCTATAATTCACCCCTCCACTTT. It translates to CASTKRYGDRSSYNSPLHF.

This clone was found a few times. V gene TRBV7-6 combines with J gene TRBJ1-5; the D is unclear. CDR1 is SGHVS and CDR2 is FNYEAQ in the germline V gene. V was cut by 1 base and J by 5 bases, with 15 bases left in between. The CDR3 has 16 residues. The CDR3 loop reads CASSLGTEAVHQPQHF. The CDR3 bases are TGTGCCAGCAGCTTAGGAACAGAAGCGGTTCATCAGCCCCAGCATTTT.

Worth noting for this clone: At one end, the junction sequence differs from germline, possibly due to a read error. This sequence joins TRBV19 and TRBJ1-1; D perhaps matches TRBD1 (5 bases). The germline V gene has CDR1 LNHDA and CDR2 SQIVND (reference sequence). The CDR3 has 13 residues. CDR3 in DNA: TGTGCCAGTAGTATCCTCGAGGGACTTGAAGCTTTGTTT. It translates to CASSILEGLEALF.

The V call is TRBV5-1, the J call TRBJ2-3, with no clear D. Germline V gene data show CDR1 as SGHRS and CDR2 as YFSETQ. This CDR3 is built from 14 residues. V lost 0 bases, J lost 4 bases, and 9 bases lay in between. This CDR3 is CASSLVRGADTQYF. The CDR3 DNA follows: TGCGCCAGCAGCTTGGTTCGAGGAGCAGATACGCAGTATTTT. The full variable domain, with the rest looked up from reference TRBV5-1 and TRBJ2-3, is KAGVTQTPRYLIKTRGQQVTLSCSPISGHRSVSWYQQTPGQGLQFLFEYFSETQRNKGNFPGRFSGRQFSNSRSEMNVSTLELGDSALYLCASSLVRGADTQYFGPGTRLTVL.

CDR3 coding DNA: TGTGCCAGCAGTGTAGTAACTAGCGGGGGGCTAAATGAGCAGTTCTTC. Translated: CASSVVTSGGLNEQFF. The chain combines TRBV2 with TRBJ2-1; TRBD2 aligns across 12 bases. Germline CDR1 and CDR2: SNHLY and FYNNEI. The CDR3 is 16 amino acids. V was pared by 4 bases and J by 7 bases, with 8 bases of the junction left unmatched.

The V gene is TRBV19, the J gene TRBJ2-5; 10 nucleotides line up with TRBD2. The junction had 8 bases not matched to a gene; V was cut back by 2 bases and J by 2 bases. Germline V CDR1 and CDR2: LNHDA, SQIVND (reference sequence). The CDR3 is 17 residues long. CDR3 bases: TGTGCCAGTAGTATATGGCCTAGCGGGGGACCTCAAGAGACCCAGTACTTC. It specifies CASSIWPSGGPQETQYF.

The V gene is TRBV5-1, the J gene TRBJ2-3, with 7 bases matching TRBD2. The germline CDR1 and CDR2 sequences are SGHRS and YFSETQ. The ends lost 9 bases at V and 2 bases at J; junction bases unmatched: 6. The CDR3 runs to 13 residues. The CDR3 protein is CAIPTSATDTQYF. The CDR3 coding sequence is TGCGCCATCCCAACTAGCGCCACAGATACGCAGTATTTT.